These T cell receptor beta chains were read from a single sample in a study of blood T cells in healthy people across ages. TCRdb ran MiXCR on the 5' RACE reads and lists one entry per CDR3 protein. The sample holds under 1,000,000 distinct CDR3 sequences, around half seen once. The sequenced material came from blood. Receptors were obtained from an older man in good health. Both conserved end residues are part of each CDR3.

V,J,CDR3
TRBV2,TRBJ2-7,CASSYDGYEQYF
TRBV12-3/TRBV12-4,.,CASSFETDYNEQYF
TRBV4-2,TRBJ2-1,CASSQGLEWNEQFF
TRBV20-1,TRBJ1-1,CSARPTGTTEAFF
TRBV15,TRBJ2-3,CATSRGLAGRTDTQYF
TRBV15,TRBJ2-7,CATSRDWGSGIYEQYF
TRBV6-2/TRBV6-3,TRBJ2-1,CASSYSTSGSYLPYNEQFF
TRBV20-1,TRBJ2-3,CSGTKLAGAADTQYF
TRBV29-1,TRBJ2-7,CSVAGTSGSSCEQYF
TRBV25-1,TRBJ2-1,CASSDLMRASLNEQFF
TRBV28,TRBJ2-5,CASSLPSGSLETQYF
TRBV24-1,TRBJ2-3,CATSGGDTQYF
TRBV6-1,TRBJ2-3,CASSEGGLAAYGQYF